The next 27 T cell receptor beta chains were all read from a single sample in a study of identical twins. One entry per CDR3 protein results from TCRdb running MiXCR on the 5' RACE reads. In the table there are nearly 650,000 distinct CDR3 sequences, 7.1% of which are singletons. These records were also assigned to another study, of yellow fever vaccine responses in identical twins.

Sequencing was performed on PBMCs. The receptors come from a woman younger than 35 in good health.

This clonotype occurred a few times. The V and J genes are TRBV27 and TRBJ2-2; D possibly corresponds to TRBD1 (6 bases). The V end was cut by 5 bases, the J end by 0 bases, with 13 bases between. CDR1 is MNHEY, CDR2 SMNVEV, per germline (reference sequence). This CDR3 has 16 residues. The CDR3 reads CASSKNRVANTGELFF. For the CDR3, the DNA is TGTGCCAGCAGTAAAAACAGGGTAGCGAACACCGGGGAGCTGTTTTTT.

Only a few counts were recorded for this clonotype. J is TRBJ2-1 and V is TRBV2; D is perhaps TRBD1 or TRBD2 (5 bases each). From germline, CDR1 is SNHLY and CDR2 FYNNEI. V was pared by 6 bases and J by 9 bases, with 18 bases between. This CDR3 region has 14 residues. The CDR3 is CASRVRDPPSEQFF. The CDR3, as DNA: TGTGCCAGCAGAGTCCGGGACCCCCCCAGTGAGCAGTTCTTC.

This chain joins TRBV10-3 and TRBJ2-3, with unresolved D. Germline V gives CDR1 ENHRY, CDR2 SYGVKD. Trimming removed 2 bases from V and 6 bases from J, with 9 bases in between. CDR3 length: 13 amino acids. CDR3 sequence reads: CAISEIAEDTQYF. For the CDR3, the DNA is TGTGCCATCAGTGAGATAGCCGAGGATACGCAGTATTTT.

V usage is TRBV9 and J usage is TRBJ2-2; D gene uncertain. The CDR3 has 12 amino acids. V was clipped by 0 bases and J by 7 bases, with 4 bases between them. CDR1 is SGDLS and CDR2 is YYNGEE in the germline V gene. CDR3 amino acids: CASSVALGELFF. The CDR3 nucleotides read TGTGCCAGCAGCGTAGCTCTCGGGGAGCTGTTTTTT.

In its sample, this clonotype was seen many times. The chain carries TRBV20-1 and TRBJ2-5; the D gene is possibly TRBD1 (5 bases). V lost 1 base and J lost 1, with 7 bases in between. The CDR3 is made up of 13 amino acids. Germline V gene lookup returns CDR1 DFQATT and CDR2 SNEGSKA (reference sequence). This chain's CDR3 is CSARGDSQETQYF. The CDR3 region has the DNA TGCAGTGCTAGAGGTGACAGCCAAGAGACCCAGTACTTC.

J is TRBJ2-7 and V is TRBV6-2 or TRBV6-3; the D gene could be TRBD1 or TRBD2 (5 bases each). Trimming took off 7 bases at V and 0 bases at J, with 16 bases between the two ends. Germline V lookup: CDR1 MNHEY, CDR2 SVGEGT. The CDR3 has 15 amino acids. In nucleotides, the CDR3 is TGTGCCAGCATCCAGGGTCGGGGTTACTCCTACGAGCAGTACGTC. Protein: CASIQGRGYSYEQYV.

Turning to this clonotype: The conserved closing phenylalanine or tryptophan is absent in this CDR3, likely reflecting a read error. V and J are TRBV7-3 and TRBJ2-1, with a tentative D call TRBD2 (6 bases). V lost 2 bases to trimming and J lost 6 bases, with 14 bases between them. CDR1 is SGHTA and CDR2 is FQGTGA in the germline V gene. The CDR3 spans 15 residues. CDR3 DNA sequence: TGTGCCAGCAGCTTATTAGGAGGGCAGGGCAATGAGCAGTTCCTC. This translates into CASSLLGGQGNEQFL.

This clonotype was observed a handful of times. The genes are TRBV20-1 and TRBJ2-5, with no clear D. The CDR3 is made up of 13 amino acids. V lost 3 bases and J 2 bases, leaving 10 bases between the germline ends. Germline loops: CDR1 DFQATT, CDR2 SNEGSKA (reference sequence). The CDR3 reads CSASPTNQETQYF. CDR3 DNA: TGCAGTGCTAGCCCCACAAATCAAGAGACCCAGTACTTC.

The chain carries TRBV28 and TRBJ2-7; 7 nucleotides align to TRBD1. The V gene end was trimmed by 2 bases and the J gene end by 4 bases; junction bases not matched to a gene: 5. This CDR3 contains 14 residues. Looked up from germline, CDR1 is MDHEN and CDR2 is SYDVKM. The CDR3 protein is CASSLRGQIYEQYV. The CDR3 nucleotides are TGTGCCAGCAGTTTAAGGGGACAGATTTACGAGCAGTACGTC.

This clonotype came up a few times. V gene TRBV2 combines with J gene TRBJ2-3; 8 bases are a match to TRBD2. Trimming removed 4 bases from V and 3 bases from J; junction bases left unmatched: 6. The CDR3 runs to 15 residues. Germline V gene data show CDR1 as SNHLY and CDR2 as FYNNEI. CDR3 residues: CASSGSGSHTDTQYF. The DNA for the CDR3 is TGTGCCAGCAGTGGGAGCGGGAGTCATACAGATACGCAGTATTTT.

This clonotype was counted a few times. The V gene is TRBV7-2, the J gene TRBJ1-5; no reliable D call. Germline CDR1 is SGHTA and CDR2 is FQGNSA. There are 13 residues in the CDR3. V lost 1 base and J lost 7, with 8 bases in between. CDR3 sequence: CASSLVEGQPQHF. The CDR3 DNA reads as TGTGCCAGCAGCTTAGTGGAGGGCCAGCCCCAGCATTTT.

The gene calls are TRBV20-1 and TRBJ2-2; 8 bases map to TRBD2. Germline V gene sequence: CDR1 DFQATT, CDR2 SNEGSKA (reference sequence). V shed 0 bases, J shed 4 bases, and the junction held 7 bases outside the gene matches. This CDR3 is 16 amino acids long. This CDR3 is CSARDPGTSFTGELFF. In DNA, the CDR3 is TGCAGTGCTAGAGATCCGGGGACTAGTTTCACCGGGGAGCTGTTTTTT.

This clonotype was picked up many times. V is TRBV12-3 or TRBV12-4 and J is TRBJ2-7; TRBD1 aligns across 8 bases. The ends lost 7 bases at V and 3 bases at J; junction bases unmatched: 5. The CDR3 loop spans 13 amino acids. The DNA of the CDR3 is TGTGCCAGCACCAAAGACAGGGGCTACGAGCAGTACTTC. This sequence encodes CASTKDRGYEQYF.

This clonotype has at least ten counts. The gene calls are TRBV5-1 and TRBJ1-1; 10 bases are a match to TRBD1. This CDR3 contains 20 residues. The junction had 17 bases not matched to a gene; V was cut back by 0 bases and J by 3 bases. Germline lookup yields CDR1 SGHRS and CDR2 YFSETQ. The CDR3 nucleotides read TGCGCCAGCAGCTTGGGTTTCTCGCTTGACAGGGGGCTGGTGTACACTGAAGCTTTCTTT. As protein: CASSLGFSLDRGLVYTEAFF.

The V and J genes are TRBV20-1 and TRBJ1-1; no clear D gene. CDR1 and CDR2 from the germline V gene are DFQATT and SNEGSKA (reference sequence). This CDR3 contains 14 residues. V lost 3 bases and J 2 bases, leaving 13 bases between the germline ends. This CDR3 reads CSARTDGPNTEAFF. The CDR3 DNA reads as TGCAGTGCTAGGACGGACGGACCAAACACTGAAGCTTTCTTT.

This clonotype was seen many times. This chain links TRBV5-1 with TRBJ2-1; 8 positions match TRBD1. Trimming cost V 2 bases and J 5 bases; bases outside gene matches: 3. The CDR3 has 14 amino acids. Germline V CDR1 and CDR2: SGHRS, YFSETQ. The CDR3 DNA follows: TGCGCCAGCAGCTTTCAGGGGGCGAACAATGAGCAGTTCTTC. Its translation: CASSFQGANNEQFF. Based on the CDR3 plus reference TRBV5-1 and TRBJ2-1, the full variable domain is KAGVTQTPRYLIKTRGQQVTLSCSPISGHRSVSWYQQTPGQGLQFLFEYFSETQRNKGNFPGRFSGRQFSNSRSEMNVSTLELGDSALYLCASSFQGANNEQFFGPGTRLTVL.

This clonotype was seen repeatedly, ten times or more. The genes are TRBV3-1 and TRBJ1-1, with a weak D call TRBD1 (6 bases). V was clipped by 3 bases and J by 1 base, with 9 bases between them. Germline CDR1 is LGHDT and CDR2 is YNNKEL (reference sequence). The CDR3 spans 14 residues. CDR3 sequence reads: CASSQVQGNTEAFF. In DNA form, the CDR3 reads TGTGCCAGCAGCCAGGTACAGGGGAACACTGAAGCTTTCTTT.

J is TRBJ2-3 and V is TRBV6-2 or TRBV6-3; 7 nucleotides match TRBD2. This CDR3 comprises 17 residues. Per germline, CDR1 MNHEY and CDR2 SVGEGT. The V and J ends lost 5 bases and 3 bases, in that order; junction bases with no gene match: 14. The CDR3, as DNA: TGTGCCAGCAGTGGGTTTGGCGGGAGCAGGGAGACAGATACGCAGTATTTT. Translating gives CASSGFGGSRETDTQYF.

The chain combines TRBV20-1 with TRBJ2-1, with D tentatively TRBD2 (6 bases). Germline CDR1 reads DFQATT; CDR2 reads SNEGSKA (reference sequence). V lost 0 bases to trimming and J lost 3 bases, with 12 bases between them. The CDR3 is made up of 15 amino acids. CDR3: CSARDPGTDYNEQFF. CDR3 nucleotides: TGCAGTGCTAGAGACCCCGGGACTGACTACAATGAGCAGTTCTTC.

In this sample, this clonotype turned up many times. The V call is TRBV12-3 or TRBV12-4, the J call TRBJ1-1; 10 bases match TRBD1. The CDR3 covers 15 residues. Trimming at V came to 6 bases and at J to 5 bases, leaving 9 bases not matched to a gene. CDR3 bases: TGTGCCAGCAGCTCACCGGGACAGGGGAGGACTGAAGCTTTCTTT. This sequence encodes CASSSPGQGRTEAFF.

This clonotype was found many times. The chain couples TRBV29-1 to TRBJ2-4; D is perhaps TRBD2 (6 bases). Germline V gene data show CDR1 as SQVTM and CDR2 as ANQGSEA. Trimming stripped 4 bases from V and 0 bases from J, with 16 bases between. This CDR3 has 16 residues. CDR3 loop: CSVVLGRGLAKNIQYF. For the CDR3, the DNA is TGCAGCGTTGTGCTCGGGCGGGGTCTAGCCAAAAACATTCAGTACTTC. Supplemented by reference TRBV29-1 and TRBJ2-4, the full variable domain reads SAVISQKPSRDICQRGTSLTIQCQVDSQVTMMFWYRQQPGQSLTLIATANQGSEATYESGFVIDKFPISRPNLTFSTLTVSNMSPEDSSIYLCSVVLGRGLAKNIQYFGAGTRLSVL.

This clonotype was observed many times. This rearrangement joins TRBV20-1 to TRBJ2-5, with D perhaps TRBD2 (5 bases). This CDR3 is 13 amino acids long. CDR1 and CDR2 (germline): DFQATT, SNEGSKA (reference sequence). Trimming removed 5 bases at V and 3 bases at J, with 13 bases between. CDR3 in amino acids: CSAQDYAEETQYF. The CDR3 bases are TGCAGTGCTCAAGACTATGCGGAAGAGACCCAGTACTTC.

The CDR3 DNA sequence: TGTGCCAGCAGTCCTCAGGGTGCAACCGGCTCGAACTATGGCTACACCTTC. Its protein product is CASSPQGATGSNYGYTF. This chain joins TRBV6-1 and TRBJ1-2, with TRBD1 as a possible D gene (5 bases). CDR1 and CDR2 from the germline V gene are MNHNS and SASEGT. The CDR3 extends over 17 amino acids. V lost 5 bases and J 2 bases, leaving 21 bases between the germline ends.

This clonotype was seen many times. This chain connects TRBV2 to TRBJ1-5, with a weak D call TRBD1 (5 bases). Germline V lookup: CDR1 SNHLY, CDR2 FYNNEI. The length of the CDR3 is 16 residues. V lost 6 bases and J 2 bases, leaving 17 bases between the germline ends. This CDR3 reads CASRILDGGGNQPQHF. CDR3 bases: TGTGCCAGCAGGATCCTCGACGGGGGGGGCAATCAGCCCCAGCATTTT.

Here the CDR3 reads CATSREAGTEAFF. CDR3 DNA: TGTGCCACCAGCAGAGAGGCGGGCACTGAAGCTTTCTTT. The chain employs TRBV15 and TRBJ1-1; no definite D call. V lost 0 bases, J lost 4 bases, and 6 bases lay in between. The CDR3 loop spans 13 amino acids. The V gene's germline CDR1 is LNHNV and CDR2 YYDKDF (reference sequence). Drawing the rest from reference TRBV15 and TRBJ1-1, the complete variable domain is DAMVIQNPRYQVTQFGKPVTLSCSQTLNHNVMYWYQQKSSQAPKLLFHYYDKDFNNEADTPDNFQSRRPNTSFCFLDIRSPGLGDTAMYLCATSREAGTEAFFGQGTRLTVV.

This clonotype has a count of ten or more. The chain uses TRBV5-1 and TRBJ1-1; 12 nucleotides align to TRBD1. Germline V gene sequence: CDR1 SGHRS, CDR2 YFSETQ. The length of the CDR3 is 15 residues. The trim removed 4 bases at V and 6 bases at J, leaving 7 bases unmatched. In DNA, the CDR3 is TGCGCCAGCAGCAGGGGACAGGGGGCGCCGGCTGAAGCTTTCTTT. It specifies CASSRGQGAPAEAFF. The variable domain in full, with the rest retrieved from reference TRBV5-1 and TRBJ1-1, is KAGVTQTPRYLIKTRGQQVTLSCSPISGHRSVSWYQQTPGQGLQFLFEYFSETQRNKGNFPGRFSGRQFSNSRSEMNVSTLELGDSALYLCASSRGQGAPAEAFFGQGTRLTVV.

This clonotype has just a few counts. The V gene is TRBV29-1, the J gene TRBJ2-7; 7 bases agree with TRBD1. Germline lookup yields CDR1 SQVTM and CDR2 ANQGSEA. The ends lost 8 bases at V and 2 bases at J; junction bases unmatched: 15. This CDR3 spans 15 amino acids. The CDR3 bases are TGCAGCCGGCGATTTGGGGACAGAAACACCTACGAGCAGTACGTC. This translates into CSRRFGDRNTYEQYV.